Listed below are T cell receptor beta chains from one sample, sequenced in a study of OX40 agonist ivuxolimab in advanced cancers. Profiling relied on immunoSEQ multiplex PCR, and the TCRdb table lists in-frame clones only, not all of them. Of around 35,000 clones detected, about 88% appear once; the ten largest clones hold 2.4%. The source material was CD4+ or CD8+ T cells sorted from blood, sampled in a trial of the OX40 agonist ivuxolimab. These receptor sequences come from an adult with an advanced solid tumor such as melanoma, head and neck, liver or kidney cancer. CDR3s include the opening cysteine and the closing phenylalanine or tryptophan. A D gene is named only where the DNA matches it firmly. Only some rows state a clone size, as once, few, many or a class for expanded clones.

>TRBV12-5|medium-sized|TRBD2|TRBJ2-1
TGTGCTAGTGGGTCCGGGACTACAGAGTTCTTC
CASGSGTTEFF
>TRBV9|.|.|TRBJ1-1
TGTGCCAGCAGCGTAACAAGGGGCGGTGGCACTGAAGCTTTCTTT
CASSVTRGGGTEAFF
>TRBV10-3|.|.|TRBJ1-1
TGTGCCATCAGTGAGTCGTTTGGGTTGATGAACACTGAAGCTTTCTTT
CAISESFGLMNTEAFF
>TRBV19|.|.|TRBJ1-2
TGTGCCAGTAGGTCCGGGACCCAGCTCCCGTATGGCTACACCTTC
CASRSGTQLPYGYTF
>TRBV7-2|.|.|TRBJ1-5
TGTGCCAGCAGCCCTTGGCCGGGCGCAGGGCAGCCCCAGCATTTT
CASSPWPGAGQPQHF
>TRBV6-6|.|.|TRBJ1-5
TGTGCCAGCAGAATGGGGGAAGGGGGTCAGCCCCAGCATTTT
CASRMGEGGQPQHF
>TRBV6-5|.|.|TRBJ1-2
TGTGCCAGCAGTAGTAGCTATGGCTACACCTTC
CASSSSYGYTF
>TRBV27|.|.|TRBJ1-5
TGTGCCAGCAGTTTAGTTTCGGGAAATCAGCCCCAGCATTTT
CASSLVSGNQPQHF
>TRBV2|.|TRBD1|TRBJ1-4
TGTGCCAGCAGACGGGACAGTGGCGCTAATGAAAAACTGTTTTTT
CASRRDSGANEKLFF
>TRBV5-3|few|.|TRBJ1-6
TGTGCGGCTATTAACTCACCCCTCCACTTT
CAAINSPLHF
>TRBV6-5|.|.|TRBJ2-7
TGTGCCAGCAGTCCCAGGGGTTACGAGCAGTACTTC
CASSPRGYEQYF
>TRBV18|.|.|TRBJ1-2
TGTGCCAGCTCACCAGCCAGCAACTATAACTATGGCTACACCTTC
CASSPASNYNYGYTF
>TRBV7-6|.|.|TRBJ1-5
TGTGCCAGCAGCGCCGGGACGGATAGCAATCAGCCCCAGCATTTT
CASSAGTDSNQPQHF
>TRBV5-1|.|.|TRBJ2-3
TGCGCCAGCAGCGTACAGGGTTCCCTTGGGACAGATACGCAGTATTTT
CASSVQGSLGTDTQYF
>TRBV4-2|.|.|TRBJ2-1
TGTGCCAGCAGCCGCGAGGGGGGCGCCAATAATGAGCAGTTCTTC
CASSREGGANNEQFF
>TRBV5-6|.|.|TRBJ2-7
TGTGCCAGCAGCTCTACAAGCTACGAGCAGTACTTC
CASSSTSYEQYF
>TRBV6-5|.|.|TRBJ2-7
TGTGCCAGCAGAAACCAGGGTCGAGCCGAGCAGTACTTC
CASRNQGRAEQYF
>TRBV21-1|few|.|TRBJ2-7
TGTGCCAGCAGATGGCAGTACTTC
CASRWQYF
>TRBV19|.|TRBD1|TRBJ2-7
TGTGCCAGTAAACGGGACCAGGGGGCGCCGATGCACGAGCAGTACTTC
CASKRDQGAPMHEQYF
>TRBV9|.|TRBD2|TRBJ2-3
TGTGCCAGCAGCGCTCTAGCGGGGTCTAGCACAGATACGCAGTATTTT
CASSALAGSSTDTQYF
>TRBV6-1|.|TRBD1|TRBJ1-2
TGTGCCAGCACATCGACAGGGGATGACGGCTACACCTTC
CASTSTGDDGYTF
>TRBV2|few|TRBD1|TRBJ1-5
TGTGCCAGCAGTGGGGACAGGGCAAGCAATCAGCCCCAGCATTTT
CASSGDRASNQPQHF
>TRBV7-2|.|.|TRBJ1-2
TGTGCCAGCAGCTTGGAGGGGACACTTGGCTACACCTTC
CASSLEGTLGYTF
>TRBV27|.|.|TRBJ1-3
TGTGCCAGCTCCCGGACAGACCAAAACACCATATATTTT
CASSRTDQNTIYF
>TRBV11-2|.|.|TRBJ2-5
TGTGCCAGCAGCTTATCCCCCGGGACCCAGTACTTC
CASSLSPGTQYF
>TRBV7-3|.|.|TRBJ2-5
TGTGCCAGCAGCTTAGGCCGGCAAGAGACCCAGTACTTC
CASSLGRQETQYF
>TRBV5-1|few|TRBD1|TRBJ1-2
TGCGCCAGCAGCGCAGGCCTAGGGACAGCAGTCTATGGCTACACCTTC
CASSAGLGTAVYGYTF
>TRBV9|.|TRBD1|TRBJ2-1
TGTGCCAGCAGCGTCCCCCTGGGACAGGGGGTAGATGAGCAGTTCTTC
CASSVPLGQGVDEQFF
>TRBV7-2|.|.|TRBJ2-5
TGTGCCAGCAGCTTAAGCTGGGGGCGAGAGACCCAGTACTTC
CASSLSWGRETQYF
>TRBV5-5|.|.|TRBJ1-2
TGTGCCAGCAGCTTGGGTCCCCAGGGGAACTATGGCTACACCTTC
CASSLGPQGNYGYTF
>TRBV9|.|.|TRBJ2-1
TGTGCCAGCAGCGTAGGGGGGCCCTTATACAATGAGCAGTTCTTC
CASSVGGPLYNEQFF
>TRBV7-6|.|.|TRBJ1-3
TGTGCCAGCAGCCGTACGACAAACAACGGAAACACCATATATTTT
CASSRTTNNGNTIYF
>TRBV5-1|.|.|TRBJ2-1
TGCGCCAGCAGCTTGGTAGGGACCCCCCCCTACAATGAGCAGTTCTTC
CASSLVGTPPYNEQFF
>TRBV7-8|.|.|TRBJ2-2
TGTGCCAGCAGCCCAACTAGTATCCACACCGGGGAGCTGTTTTTT
CASSPTSIHTGELFF
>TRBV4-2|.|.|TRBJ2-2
TGTGCCAGCAGTCGCGAGGCGACACTGGGTGACACCGGGGAGCTGTTTTTT
CASSREATLGDTGELFF
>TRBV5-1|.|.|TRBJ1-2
TGCGCCAGCAGCCCGCAGTCAGCTAACTATGGCTACACCTTC
CASSPQSANYGYTF
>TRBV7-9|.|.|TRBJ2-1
TGTGCCAGCAGCTTTCAGTTGGAGGGCAGGCAGTTCTTC
CASSFQLEGRQFF
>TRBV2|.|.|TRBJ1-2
TGTGCCAGCAGTGACTACTCCACGGGTAGGGAATATGGCTACACCTTC
CASSDYSTGREYGYTF
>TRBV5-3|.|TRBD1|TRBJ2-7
TGTGCCAGAAGCTTGCAGCTGAACAGGGGCAAATCCCTCTCCTGGTGCGAGCAGTACTTC
CARSLQLNRGKSLSWCEQYF
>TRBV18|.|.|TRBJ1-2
TGTGCCAGCTCACGAAACAGGCAAGGGGGAACTATGAGCTACACCTTC
CASSRNRQGGTMSYTF
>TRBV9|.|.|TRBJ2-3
TGTGCCAGCAGCGTAGATAGCAGGAGCACAGATACGCAGTATTTT
CASSVDSRSTDTQYF
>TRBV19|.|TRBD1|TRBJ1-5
TGTGCCAGTAGTCTGACAGGGGGATGGCAGCCCCAGCATTTT
CASSLTGGWQPQHF
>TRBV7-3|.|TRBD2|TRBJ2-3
TGTGCCAGCAGCTTCAGGGGACTAGATGATACGCAGTATTTT
CASSFRGLDDTQYF
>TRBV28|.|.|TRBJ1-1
TGTGCCAGCAGTTTTCCAAACTCCGGGAGGAGGACTGAAGCTTTCTTT
CASSFPNSGRRTEAFF
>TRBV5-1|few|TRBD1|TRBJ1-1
TGCGCCAGCAGCTCCGGACAGGCGACTGAAGCTTTCTTT
CASSSGQATEAFF
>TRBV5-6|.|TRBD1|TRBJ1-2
TGTGCCAGCAGCACCCCCGGGACAGGGGATTGGGATAACTATGGCTACACCTTC
CASSTPGTGDWDNYGYTF
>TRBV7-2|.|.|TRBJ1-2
TGTGCCAGCAGCTTAGGAGGACAAAGTGGCTACACCTTC
CASSLGGQSGYTF
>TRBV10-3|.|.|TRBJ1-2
TGTGCCATCAGTGATTCCCAGGGCCAGAGCCGTGGCTACACCTTC
CAISDSQGQSRGYTF
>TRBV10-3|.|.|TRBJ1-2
TGTGCCATCAGTAACCTACAGGGATCGGAATATGGCTACACCTTC
CAISNLQGSEYGYTF
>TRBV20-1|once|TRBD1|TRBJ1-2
TGCAGTGCTAGGACAGGGGATGGCTACACCTTC
CSARTGDGYTF
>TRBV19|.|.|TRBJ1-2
TGTGCCAGTAGTATTGGACTCCGAGCTAACTATGGCTACACCTTC
CASSIGLRANYGYTF
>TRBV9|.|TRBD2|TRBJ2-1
TGTGCCAGCAGCGGACCTTGGGCGGGGGATCGCAATGAGCAGTTCTTC
CASSGPWAGDRNEQFF
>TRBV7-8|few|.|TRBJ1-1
TGTGCCAGCAGCTCAGGACAGATGAACACTGAAGCTTTCTTT
CASSSGQMNTEAFF
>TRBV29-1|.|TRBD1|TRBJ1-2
TGCAGCGTCGGCGGACCCGGGACAGGGGCTAACTATGGCTACACCTTC
CSVGGPGTGANYGYTF
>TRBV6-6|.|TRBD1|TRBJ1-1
TGTGCCAGCAGTTACTCTAGGGGGCTGAACACTGAAGCTTTCTTT
CASSYSRGLNTEAFF
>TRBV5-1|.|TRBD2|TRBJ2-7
TGCGCCAGCAGCCCACGCCTAGCGGGGGGCACCTACGAGCAGTACTTC
CASSPRLAGGTYEQYF
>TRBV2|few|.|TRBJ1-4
TGTGCCAGCACTACGGACCCACGCTGGGGAGAAAAACTGTTTTTT
CASTTDPRWGEKLFF
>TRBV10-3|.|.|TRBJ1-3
TGTGCCATCAGGGGGGCTGGAAACACCATATATTTT
CAIRGAGNTIYF
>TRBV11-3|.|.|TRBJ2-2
TGTGCCAGCAGCCTAGGCGGCGGGGCGAACACCGGGGAGCTGTTTTTT
CASSLGGGANTGELFF
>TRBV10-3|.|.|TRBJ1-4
TGTGCCATCAGTGAGTCGGGGGTCAGGACTAATGAAAAACTGTTTTTT
CAISESGVRTNEKLFF